The 10 T cell receptor beta chains given below trace back to one sample, sequenced in a study of PD-1 blockade in classical Hodgkin lymphoma. The table came from immunoSEQ multiplex PCR; TCRdb's copy has only in-frame clones and leaves some out. The profile shows 15,000 or so clones, around 61% of them singletons. All patients experienced relapse after autologous stem cell transplantation, and brentuximab vedotin exposure was variable. Material: peripheral blood mononuclear cells (PBMCs), obtained at baseline. The receptors originated from a human donor with classical Hodgkin lymphoma.

The V gene is TRBV5-6, the J gene TRBJ2-7; D gene unclear. Trimming pared 2 bases from V and 5 bases from J, leaving 14 bases between. The CDR3 consists of 14 residues. The germline CDR1 and CDR2 sequences are SGHDT and YYEEEE. The CDR3 DNA follows: TGTGCCAGCAGCTTCCCCGGACCGACCAACGAGCAGTACTTC. It yields the protein CASSFPGPTNEQYF.

This clone appeared a single time. V usage is TRBV9 and J usage is TRBJ2-1, with 10 nucleotides matching TRBD2. The J segment lost 3 bases and the V segment lost 0 bases, leaving 3 bases of the junction unmatched. There are 16 residues in the CDR3. The germline V gene encodes CDR1 SGDLS and CDR2 YYNGEE. In nucleotides, the CDR3 is TGTGCCAGCAGCGTAGGCCTAGCGGGAGTCTACAATGAGCAGTTCTTC. Amino acid sequence: CASSVGLAGVYNEQFF.

The rearrangement links TRBV28 to TRBJ1-3, with D maybe TRBD1 (6 bases). CDR1 is MDHEN and CDR2 is SYDVKM in the germline V gene. The CDR3 is 14 residues long. The V and J ends lost 6 bases and 0 bases respectively, with 9 bases between them. The CDR3 region has the DNA TGTGCCAGCAGACCACAGGGCTCTGGAAACACCATATATTTT. Its protein product is CASRPQGSGNTIYF. The complete variable domain, with remaining parts taken from reference TRBV28 and TRBJ1-3, reads DVKVTQSSRYLVKRTGEKVFLECVQDMDHENMFWYRQDPGLGLRLIYFSYDVKMKEKGDIPEGYSVSREKKERFSLILESASTNQTSMYLCASRPQGSGNTIYFGEGSWLTVV.

This clone was seen a handful of times. This chain links TRBV5-4 with TRBJ2-1; 10 bases agree with TRBD1. The V and J ends lost 5 bases and 6 bases, in that order; junction bases with no gene match: 8. This CDR3 has 15 amino acids. The germline gives CDR1 SGHNT, CDR2 YYREEE (reference sequence). CDR3 DNA sequence: TGTGCCAGCAGTTACGACAGGGGGCGGGCCAATGAGCAGTTCTTC. As protein: CASSYDRGRANEQFF.

The chain is built from TRBV19 and TRBJ2-1, with 12 bases fitting TRBD2. The CDR3 extends over 16 amino acids. V gave up 1 base and J gave up 7 bases; unmatched junction bases: 5. Germline assignment: CDR1 LNHDA and CDR2 SQIVND (reference sequence). The CDR3 DNA follows: TGTGCCAGTAGTATAGCTAGCGGGAGGGCGGCGAATGAGCAGTTCTTC. The encoded protein is CASSIASGRAANEQFF. The full variable domain, rest sourced from reference TRBV19 and TRBJ2-1, is DGGITQSPKYLFRKEGQNVTLSCEQNLNHDAMYWYRQDPGQGLRLIYYSQIVNDFQKGDIAEGYSVSREKKESFPLTVTSAQKNPTAFYLCASSIASGRAANEQFFGPGTRLTVL.

The rearrangement joins TRBV6-1 to TRBJ2-1; possibly TRBD2 for D (5 bases). The CDR3 is 14 amino acids. Germline lookup yields CDR1 MNHNS and CDR2 SASEGT. Trimming cost V 0 bases and J 10 bases, with 13 bases left between them. CDR3 in amino acids: CASSEAHGPGEQFF. CDR3 nucleotide sequence: TGTGCCAGCAGTGAAGCTCACGGGCCGGGGGAGCAGTTCTTC.

V and J are TRBV29-1 and TRBJ2-7; 10 bases match TRBD1. Germline V gene sequence: CDR1 SQVTM, CDR2 ANQGSEA. V shed 0 bases and J 3 bases; nucleotides not matched to a gene: 2. The CDR3 spans 14 residues. DNA for the CDR3: TGCAGCGTTGAAGATGGGGACAGGGGCTACGAGCAGTACTTC. Its translation: CSVEDGDRGYEQYF.

The V call is TRBV6-5, the J call TRBJ1-4; D uncertain. CDR1 and CDR2 (germline): MNHEY, SVGAGI. V lost 0 bases to trimming and J lost 5 bases, with 10 bases between them. The CDR3 consists of 15 residues. The DNA for the CDR3 is TGTGCCAGCAGTTACTCGGTGGGCCCCAATGAAAAACTGTTTTTT. This codes for CASSYSVGPNEKLFF.

The gene calls are TRBV5-1 and TRBJ1-4; perhaps TRBD1 as D (6 bases). This CDR3 comprises 15 residues. Germline CDR1 is SGHRS and CDR2 is YFSETQ. Deletions cut 1 base from V and 5 bases from J, with 12 bases between. The CDR3 loop is CASSLTAGVNEKLFF. Written as DNA, the CDR3 is TGCGCCAGCAGCTTGACCGCAGGGGTAAATGAAAAACTGTTTTTT.

This rearrangement joins TRBV29-1 to TRBJ1-2, with 9 bases aligning to TRBD1. Germline V gene data show CDR1 as SQVTM and CDR2 as ANQGSEA. V trimming: 5 bases; J trimming: 10 bases; junction bases outside the gene matches: 11. The CDR3 loop spans 13 amino acids. CDR3 DNA: TGCAGCGTTAGGGGTGGACAGGGGTTAGACTACACCTTC. Its translation is CSVRGGQGLDYTF.